The 21 T cell receptor beta chains presented below share a single source sample, sequenced in a study of beta chain features in type 1 diabetes. What was sequenced were expressed TCRB transcripts, since all of the isolated RNA had been reverse transcribed. Sequencing used immunoSEQ multiplex PCR; TCRdb keeps in-frame clones, though not all of them. The sample consists of hundreds of thousands of clones, 13% to 15% of them appearing once. The sequenced material came from central memory CD4+ T cells from blood. The source is a man in his thirties or forties in good health.

This chain connects TRBV7-9 to TRBJ2-5; D is undetermined. This CDR3 is built from 14 residues. Trimming stripped 5 bases from V and 4 bases from J, with 14 bases between. The germline CDR1 and CDR2 sequences are SEHNR and FQNEAQ (reference sequence). This CDR3 reads CASSLGSILETQYF. The DNA of the CDR3 is TGTGCCAGCAGCCTTGGGTCCATTTTAGAGACCCAGTACTTC.

This chain joins TRBV7-2 and TRBJ1-5, with D unclear. Germline V gene data show CDR1 as SGHTA and CDR2 as FQGNSA. The CDR3 totals 13 residues. V lost 1 base and J 6 bases, leaving 7 bases between the germline ends. The CDR3 here is CASSLGPGQPQHF. Written as DNA, the CDR3 is TGTGCCAGCAGCTTAGGGCCCGGTCAGCCCCAGCATTTT.

The chain combines TRBV2 with TRBJ2-3; 11 nucleotides agree with TRBD1. V lost 4 bases to trimming and J lost 5 bases; unmatched junction nucleotides: 5. Germline CDR1 and CDR2: SNHLY and FYNNEI. The CDR3 is 15 residues long. The CDR3 reads CASSARDRGGDTQYF. As DNA, the CDR3 is TGTGCCAGCAGTGCGAGGGACAGGGGGGGAGATACGCAGTATTTT.

The chain employs TRBV6-1 and TRBJ1-1; D is possibly TRBD1 (5 bases). V was pared by 6 bases and J by 5 bases, with 10 bases between. The CDR3 consists of 12 residues. The germline V gene encodes CDR1 MNHNS and CDR2 SASEGT. The CDR3 bases are TGTGCCAGCAGGAGGGGAGGGACTGAAGCTTTCTTT. Protein product: CASRRGGTEAFF.

This clone was seen a handful of times. The V call is TRBV11-2, the J call TRBJ2-1, with no clear D. V was clipped by 6 bases and J by 8 bases, with 8 bases between them. CDR1 is SGHAT and CDR2 is FQNNGV in the germline V gene. This CDR3 has 11 amino acids. CDR3 region: CASSLWDEQFF. The DNA of the CDR3 is TGTGCCAGCAGTCTGTGGGATGAGCAGTTCTTC.

The table lists this clone with a few counts. The rearrangement joins TRBV10-1 to TRBJ2-3, with 9 bases matching TRBD1. With V trimmed by 6 bases and J by 4 bases, 5 bases remained unmatched. Germline values: CDR1 WNHNN, CDR2 SYGVQD (reference sequence). CDR3 length equals 14 residues. The CDR3 reads CASSRDREADTQYF. The CDR3, as DNA: TGCGCCAGCAGCCGGGACAGGGAAGCAGATACGCAGTATTTT.

The chain employs TRBV18 and TRBJ1-1, with D possibly matching TRBD1 (6 bases). The CDR3 length is 16 residues. Trimming cost V 1 base and J 2 bases, with 14 bases left between them. Germline CDR1 KGHSH, CDR2 LQKENI. The CDR3 DNA follows: TGTGCCAGCTCACCACGGACAGCGGGGGGTAACACTGAAGCTTTCTTT. It specifies CASSPRTAGGNTEAFF.

The chain employs TRBV7-9 and TRBJ2-5, with D tentatively TRBD2 (5 bases). Germline V lookup: CDR1 SEHNR, CDR2 FQNEAQ (reference sequence). The CDR3 spans 16 residues. Trimming took 5 bases from V and 2 from J, leaving 18 bases between them. The CDR3 here is CASSLSGTLLQETQYF. The DNA of the CDR3 is TGTGCCAGCAGCCTAAGCGGTACCCTCCTGCAAGAGACCCAGTACTTC.

The CDR3 DNA follows: TGTGCCAGCAGTCCTACGACAGGGGTAAATTCACCCCTCCACTTT. Protein: CASSPTTGVNSPLHF. The rearrangement joins TRBV6-6 to TRBJ1-6, with 8 bases fitting TRBD1. The CDR3 extends over 15 amino acids. J lost 7 bases, V lost 5 bases, and 7 bases had no gene match. The germline gives CDR1 MNHNY, CDR2 SVGAGI (reference sequence).

This sequence joins TRBV7-2 and TRBJ2-5; the match to TRBD2 covers 10 bases. The germline V gene has CDR1 SGHTA and CDR2 FQGNSA. CDR3 length equals 16 residues. The trim removed 1 base at V and 4 bases at J, leaving 6 bases unmatched. Here the CDR3 DNA reads TGTGCCAGCAGCTTAGTGAGCGGGGGGGCCTCAGAGACCCAGTACTTC. Translation: CASSLVSGGASETQYF.

The chain joins TRBV27 to TRBJ2-2, with D perhaps matching TRBD1 (6 bases). Germline CDR1 and CDR2: MNHEY and SMNVEV (reference sequence). V was pared by 2 bases and J by 4 bases, with 14 bases between. The CDR3 covers 16 residues. Here the CDR3 DNA reads TGTGCCAGCAGTTTAGGACAGTTAGGGGGCACCGGGGAGCTGTTTTTT. Translating gives CASSLGQLGGTGELFF.

This clone appeared a few times. The J gene is TRBJ2-2, the V gene TRBV10-3; D perhaps matches TRBD2 (5 bases). The V end was cut by 3 bases, the J end by 4 bases, with 9 bases between. The V gene's germline CDR1 is ENHRY and CDR2 SYGVKD. The CDR3 runs 14 residues. CDR3 amino acids: CAISEGLTTGELFF. The CDR3 bases are TGTGCCATCAGTGAAGGACTTACCACCGGGGAGCTGTTTTTT.

Worth noting for this clone: Other DNA sequences in this sample translate to the same CDR3. V gene TRBV7-9 combines with J gene TRBJ1-5, with D uncertain. CDR3 size: 13 residues. Germline lookup yields CDR1 SEHNR and CDR2 FQNEAQ (reference sequence). Trimming took 6 bases from V and 0 from J, leaving 6 bases between them. CDR3 DNA: TGTGCCAGCAGTCAAGATAGCAATCAGCCCCAGCATTTT. Translated: CASSQDSNQPQHF.

This chain links TRBV7-2 with TRBJ2-5; D possibly corresponds to TRBD2 (5 bases). Between the trimmed V and J ends, which lost 2 bases and 5 bases, there was a span of 15 bases. This CDR3 comprises 15 residues. Germline V gene data show CDR1 as SGHTA and CDR2 as FQGNSA. Written as DNA, the CDR3 is TGTGCCAGCAGCTTACAGCGCGAGGGTGTGGAGACCCAGTACTTC. Translated: CASSLQREGVETQYF.

This rearrangement joins TRBV5-4 to TRBJ2-1, with 12 nucleotides matching TRBD2. Germline V gene data show CDR1 as SGHNT and CDR2 as YYREEE (reference sequence). Losses at the gene ends were 6 bases for V and 6 bases for J; bases not matched to a gene: 7. CDR3 length: 15 residues. This CDR3 is CASTQGGLAGNEQFF. The CDR3 DNA sequence: TGTGCCAGCACCCAAGGGGGACTAGCGGGCAATGAGCAGTTCTTC.

The gene calls are TRBV7-2 and TRBJ2-7; possible D gene TRBD1, 5 bases. Germline V gene sequence: CDR1 SGHTA, CDR2 FQGNSA. V was clipped by 0 bases and J by 6 bases, with 12 bases between them. This CDR3 has 14 residues. The CDR3 DNA is TGTGCCAGCAGCTTAGCAGGGGTCTTGGGCGAGCAGTACTTC. Residues: CASSLAGVLGEQYF.

The V and J genes are TRBV6-5 and TRBJ2-5, with 7 bases aligning to TRBD1. The J call may be wrong; the DNA end is better matched by TRBJ2-7. Germline V gene sequence: CDR1 MNHEY, CDR2 SVGAGI. CDR3 length equals 15 residues. The CDR3 loop reads CASSYDRVFSYEQYF. Here the CDR3 DNA reads TGTGCCAGCAGTTACGACAGGGTCTTCTCCTACGAGCAGTACTTC.

This clone was seen at least ten times. J is TRBJ2-1 and V is TRBV2, with 7 bases identical to TRBD1. The V gene's germline CDR1 is SNHLY and CDR2 FYNNEI. J was trimmed by 3 bases and V by 10 bases; bases with no gene match: 6. The CDR3 totals 13 residues. For the CDR3, the DNA is TGTGCCACCCAAAGGGACAGCTACAATGAGCAGTTCTTC. As protein: CATQRDSYNEQFF.

The chain uses TRBV2 and TRBJ2-5; D not resolved. CDR3 size: 13 residues. Trimming took off 4 bases at V and 5 bases at J, with 11 bases between the two ends. Germline-derived CDR1 and CDR2 are SNHLY and FYNNEI. The CDR3 sequence: CASSVRMQETQYF. CDR3 nucleotides: TGTGCCAGCAGTGTAAGGATGCAGGAGACCCAGTACTTC. Full variable domain (rest looked up from reference TRBV2 and TRBJ2-5): EPEVTQTPSHQVTQMGQEVILRCVPISNHLYFYWYRQILGQKVEFLVSFYNNEISEKSEIFDDQFSVERPDGSNFTLKIRSTKLEDSAMYFCASSVRMQETQYFGPGTRLLVL.

In this sample, this clone turned up many times. The chain links TRBV4-1 to TRBJ2-5, with 10 bases identical to TRBD2. The CDR3 covers 18 residues. The germline gives CDR1 MGHRA, CDR2 YSYEKL. V shed 0 bases, J shed 3 bases, and the junction held 10 bases outside the gene matches. The CDR3 coding sequence is TGCGCCAGCAGCCAAGAGTCGTCTAGCGGGGGACCAAAAGAGACCCAGTACTTC. Translated, it gives CASSQESSSGGPKETQYF.

The chain uses TRBV4-1 and TRBJ2-5, with D uncertain. The germline V and J ends were trimmed by 0 bases and 5 bases, with 7 bases remaining between them. Germline V gene data show CDR1 as MGHRA and CDR2 as YSYEKL. The CDR3 length is 13 residues. In DNA form, the CDR3 reads TGCGCCAGCAGCCAAGATCCTGGGGAGACCCAGTACTTC. It specifies CASSQDPGETQYF.